Following are 7 T cell receptor beta chains from one sample sequenced in a study of shared clonotypes between healthy human individuals. Sequencing was performed with immunoSEQ multiplex PCR; in TCRdb, only in-frame clones are kept and a portion is missing. The sample has a few hundred thousand clones; more than 95% are singletons. The specimen sequenced was naive CD4+ T cells sorted from blood. Subset indicated: CD45RA+ positively selected. These receptor sequences come from a woman in her twenties or thirties in good health.

The chain uses TRBV28 and TRBJ1-1, with D possibly being TRBD1 (6 bases). Per the germline V gene, CDR1 is MDHEN and CDR2 is SYDVKM. V shed 5 bases and J shed 1 base, with 20 bases lying between them. This CDR3 is built from 17 residues. The CDR3 loop reads CASSLGPTGGRNTEAFF. DNA of the CDR3: TGTGCCAGCAGTCTAGGCCCTACGGGGGGCAGGAACACTGAAGCTTTCTTT.

The rearrangement links TRBV2 to TRBJ1-2; maybe TRBD1 (5 bases). The CDR3 covers 14 residues. CDR1 SNHLY and CDR2 FYNNEI come from the germline V gene. The V end lost 4 bases, the J end lost 4 bases, and 13 bases lay between the germline ends. CDR3: CASSVRGLSYGYTF. CDR3 in DNA: TGTGCCAGCAGTGTTCGGGGACTGAGCTATGGCTACACCTTC.

The rearrangement joins TRBV19 to TRBJ1-2, with 11 bases aligning to TRBD1. The trim removed 5 bases at V and 6 bases at J, leaving 11 bases unmatched. The germline gives CDR1 LNHDA, CDR2 SQIVND (reference sequence). The CDR3 is made up of 16 amino acids. In DNA form, the CDR3 reads TGTGCCAGTAGTGTAACCGGGACAGGGGGTCTCCATGGCTACACCTTC. Protein product: CASSVTGTGGLHGYTF. The whole variable domain, filled in from reference TRBV19 and TRBJ1-2, reads DGGITQSPKYLFRKEGQNVTLSCEQNLNHDAMYWYRQDPGQGLRLIYYSQIVNDFQKGDIAEGYSVSREKKESFPLTVTSAQKNPTAFYLCASSVTGTGGLHGYTFGSGTRLTVV.

The gene calls are TRBV28 and TRBJ1-4; D gene ambiguous. CDR1 MDHEN and CDR2 SYDVKM come from the germline V gene. The CDR3 is made up of 13 amino acids. The V gene lost 8 bases and the J gene lost 0 bases, with 7 bases spanning the gap. The CDR3 spells CASRTTTNEKLFF. The CDR3 DNA reads as TGTGCCAGCCGAACAACAACTAATGAAAAACTGTTTTTT.

The genes are TRBV18 and TRBJ2-7; unclear D gene. The CDR3 spans 15 residues. CDR1 and CDR2 from the germline V gene are KGHSH and LQKENI. V lost 5 bases and J lost 2, with 16 bases in between. The DNA for the CDR3 is TGTGCCAGCTCAGCGTCGAAGGATCTAACCTACGAGCAGTACTTC. Its translation is CASSASKDLTYEQYF.

The chain combines TRBV29-1 with TRBJ2-4, with D tentatively TRBD2 (6 bases). V was clipped by 4 bases and J by 2 bases, with 18 bases between them. Per the germline V gene, CDR1 is SQVTM and CDR2 is ANQGSEA. CDR3 length equals 16 residues. CDR3: CSVVKGRGTPKNIQYF. Here the CDR3 DNA reads TGCAGCGTTGTAAAGGGACGGGGGACGCCCAAAAACATTCAGTACTTC.

The rearrangement uses TRBV28 and TRBJ2-1; 11 bases agree with TRBD1. Trimming cost V 5 bases and J 0 bases; bases outside gene matches: 21. Germline CDR1 is MDHEN and CDR2 is SYDVKM. The length of the CDR3 is 22 residues. The CDR3 DNA is TGTGCCAGCAGTATCGAGAGGACAGGGGGCCCGTTTTACCCTCTCTCCTACAATGAGCAGTTCTTC. Protein: CASSIERTGGPFYPLSYNEQFF. Drawing the rest from reference TRBV28 and TRBJ2-1, the complete variable domain is DVKVTQSSRYLVKRTGEKVFLECVQDMDHENMFWYRQDPGLGLRLIYFSYDVKMKEKGDIPEGYSVSREKKERFSLILESASTNQTSMYLCASSIERTGGPFYPLSYNEQFFGPGTRLTVL.